The present T cell receptor beta chain was sequenced within a study of T cells in Graves' hyperthyroidism and ophthalmopathy. On the study more broadly: The authors collected peripheral blood at initial diagnosis, before any treatment.

RNA transcripts served as the template for amplifying TCR beta CDR3 regions. HTBI primers were employed in a first-round RT-PCR of the TCR CDR3. One entry per CDR3 protein, called by TCRdb with MiXCR from the multiplex PCR reads. The table has 700,000 to 950,000 distinct CDR3 sequences, roughly a third seen once. Unmatched junction bases numbered 7, after V lost 5 bases and J lost 5 bases. The germline gives CDR1 SGHTA, CDR2 FQGNSA. The CDR3 spans 15 residues. Disease duration under 2 months; hyperthyroidism patients were aged 18 to 65. Clinical symptoms, serum thyroxine and TRAb, thyroid ultrasound and orbital computed tomography together formed the diagnostic basis.

Material: blood. The sequence derives from a woman in her forties with Graves' hyperthyroidism. J is TRBJ1-4 and V is TRBV7-2; 8 bases are shared with TRBD1. Here the CDR3 DNA reads TGTGCCAGCAGCGGAAGGACAGGGACGAATGAAAAACTGTTTTTT. Amino acid sequence: CASSGRTGTNEKLFF.